This T cell receptor beta chain appears in the sequencing data of a study of cytomegalovirus exposure and HLA in healthy donors. Despite likely unrecorded immune exposures, the donors were nominally healthy at the time of sampling. In its sample, this clone was seen a few times. What it binds is not known. 60 Vbeta and 13 Jbeta primers were used in PCR. Data came from immunoSEQ multiplex PCR; TCRdb stores just in-frame clones and leaves some out. The repertoire consists of about 160,000 clones, with 80% to 90% occurring once and the leading ten covering around 1.8%. Trimming took 3 bases from V and 5 from J, leaving 14 bases between them. CDR3 length: 15 residues. Looked up from germline, CDR1 is MNHNS and CDR2 is SASEGT. Study-wide findings and caveats: Associated with cytomegalovirus, according to the listing, were around 170 TCR beta chains. HLA restriction was apparent for most CMV-associated TCR beta chains in a later analysis. Exclusion as indistinguishable affected some V segments, including TRBV6-2 and TRBV6-3.

This chain links TRBV6-1 with TRBJ1-5, with unresolved D. The receptor was derived from a woman under 30 in good health and CMV-seronegative. Material: PBMCs. The CDR3 bases are TGTGCCAGCAGTGATAGGAGCGACGGAGATCAGCCCCAGCATTTT. Its protein is CASSDRSDGDQPQHF.